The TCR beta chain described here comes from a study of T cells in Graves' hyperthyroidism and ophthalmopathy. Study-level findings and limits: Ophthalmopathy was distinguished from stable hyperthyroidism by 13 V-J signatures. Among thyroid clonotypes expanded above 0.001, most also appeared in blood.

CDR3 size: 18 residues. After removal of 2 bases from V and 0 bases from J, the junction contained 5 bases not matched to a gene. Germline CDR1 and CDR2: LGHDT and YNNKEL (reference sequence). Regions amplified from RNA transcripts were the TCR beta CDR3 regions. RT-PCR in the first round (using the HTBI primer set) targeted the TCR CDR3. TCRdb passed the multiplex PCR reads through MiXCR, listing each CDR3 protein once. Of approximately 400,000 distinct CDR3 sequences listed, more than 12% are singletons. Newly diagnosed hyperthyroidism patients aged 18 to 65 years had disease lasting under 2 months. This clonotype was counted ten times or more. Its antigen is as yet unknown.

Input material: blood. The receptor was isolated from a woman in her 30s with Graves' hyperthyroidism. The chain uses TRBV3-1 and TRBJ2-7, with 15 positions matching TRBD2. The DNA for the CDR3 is TGTGCCAGCAGCCAAAGTGGGACTAGCGGGAGGAGCTCCTACGAGCAGTACTTC. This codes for CASSQSGTSGRSSYEQYF.